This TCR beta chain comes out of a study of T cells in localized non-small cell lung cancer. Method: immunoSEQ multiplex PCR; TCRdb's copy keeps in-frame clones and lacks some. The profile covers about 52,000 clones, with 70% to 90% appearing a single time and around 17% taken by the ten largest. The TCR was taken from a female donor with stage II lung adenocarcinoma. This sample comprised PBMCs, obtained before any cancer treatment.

The CDR3 DNA sequence: TGTGTGGATAGGGGTCACTATGGCTACACCTTC. It translates to CVDRGHYGYTF. The chain joins TRBV19 to TRBJ1-2; tentatively, D is TRBD1 (5 bases). This CDR3 contains 11 residues. From germline, CDR1 is LNHDA and CDR2 SQIVND (reference sequence).